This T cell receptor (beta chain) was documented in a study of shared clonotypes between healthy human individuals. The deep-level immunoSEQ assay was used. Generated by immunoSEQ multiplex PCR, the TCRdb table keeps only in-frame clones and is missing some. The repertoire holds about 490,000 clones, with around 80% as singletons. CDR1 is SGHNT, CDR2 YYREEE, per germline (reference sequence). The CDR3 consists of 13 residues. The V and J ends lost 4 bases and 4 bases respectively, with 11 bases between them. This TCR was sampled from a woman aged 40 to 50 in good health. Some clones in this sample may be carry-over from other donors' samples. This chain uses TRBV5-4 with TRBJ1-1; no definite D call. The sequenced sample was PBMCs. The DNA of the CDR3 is TGTGCCAGCAGCCCGATTAAGAGCACTGAAGCTTTCTTT. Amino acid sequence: CASSPIKSTEAFF.